Listed here are 14 T cell receptor beta chains from one sample, sequenced in a study of identical twins. TCRdb re-called the 5' RACE reads with MiXCR, one entry per CDR3 protein. Of approximately 1.8 million distinct CDR3 sequences in the sample, roughly 35% were seen once. The sequenced sample was cord blood. These receptors were collected from a newborn girl in good health.

This clonotype was counted only a few times. The chain is built from TRBV6-2 or TRBV6-3 and TRBJ1-2; the D is unclear. CDR1 and CDR2 (germline): MNHEY, SVGEGT. This CDR3 spans 12 amino acids. V lost 6 bases and J lost 4, with 9 bases in between. The CDR3 is CASRTASYGYTF. The DNA of the CDR3 is TGTGCCAGCAGAACAGCTTCCTATGGCTACACCTTC.

This clonotype was recorded a few times. CDR3 DNA sequence: TGTGCCAGCAGCTTGGATCGACTAGCGGGAGGAGATACGCAGTATTTT. Its translation is CASSLDRLAGGDTQYF. This sequence joins TRBV11-2 and TRBJ2-3, with 13 bases identical to TRBD2. V trimming: 3 bases; J trimming: 5 bases; junction bases outside the gene matches: 5. CDR3 length: 16 amino acids. The V gene's germline CDR1 is SGHAT and CDR2 FQNNGV.

Only a few counts were recorded for this clonotype. V is TRBV21-1 and J is TRBJ1-1; TRBD1 reflects the table's D call only, with no check against the DNA. TRBV21-1 is classified as a pseudogene. This CDR3 comprises 16 residues. CDR3 amino acids: CASPLGGVSLSIEAFF. The CDR3 nucleotides read TGTGCCAGCCCCCTGGGGGGGGTGAGCCTGAGCATTGAAGCTTTCTTT.

This clonotype was seen more than once but under ten times. V usage is TRBV12-3 or TRBV12-4 and J usage is TRBJ2-1; 8 bases line up with TRBD2. The CDR3 has 14 amino acids. V shed 8 bases, J shed 1 base, and the junction held 4 bases outside the gene matches. CDR3 protein: CASGTRGSYNEQFF. In nucleotides, the CDR3 is TGTGCCAGCGGGACTAGGGGTTCCTACAATGAGCAGTTCTTC.

The gene calls are TRBV20-1 and TRBJ1-4; D call uncertain. The CDR3 is made up of 13 amino acids. The germline V and J ends were trimmed by 6 bases and 6 bases, with 14 bases remaining between them. CDR1 is DFQATT and CDR2 is SNEGSKA in the germline V gene (reference sequence). The CDR3 here is CSASSLSHEKLFF. The DNA for the CDR3 is TGCAGTGCCTCGAGCCTCAGCCATGAAAAACTGTTTTTT.

The CDR3 reads CASPLALGSTDTQYF. CDR3 DNA: TGTGCCAGCCCCCTAGCTCTCGGTAGCACAGATACGCAGTATTTT. J is TRBJ2-3 and V is TRBV21-1; TRBD2, the table's D call, was not compared with the DNA. TRBV21-1 is an annotated pseudogene. The CDR3 spans 15 residues.

The chain joins TRBV12-3 or TRBV12-4 to TRBJ2-7; perhaps TRBD2 as D (6 bases). The CDR3 spans 13 residues. V lost 4 bases and J 7 bases, leaving 14 bases between the germline ends. The CDR3 is CASSSRLGNEQYF. The CDR3 nucleotides read TGTGCCAGCAGTTCCCGACTAGGCAATGAGCAGTACTTC.

The gene calls are TRBV2 and TRBJ2-7, with D uncertain. This CDR3 spans 15 amino acids. Germline values: CDR1 SNHLY, CDR2 FYNNEI. With 3 bases removed from V and 3 bases from J, the gap between germline ends came to 15 bases. As DNA, the CDR3 is TGTGCCAGCAGTGACCTCTCTCTCGAGGACTACGAGCAGTACTTC. It encodes CASSDLSLEDYEQYF.

A few counts support this clonotype. The chain couples TRBV4-2 to TRBJ2-1; 13 bases line up with TRBD2. There are 17 residues in the CDR3. Germline V gives CDR1 LGHNA, CDR2 YNFKEQ. Trimming took 0 bases from V and 8 from J; bases not matched to a gene: 7. CDR3 residues: CASSQEPGLAGVDEQFF. CDR3 nucleotides: TGTGCCAGCAGCCAAGAGCCAGGACTAGCGGGGGTCGATGAGCAGTTCTTC.

The chain employs TRBV12-3 or TRBV12-4 and TRBJ1-2; no definite D call. CDR3 length equals 12 residues. V lost 3 bases to trimming and J lost 6 bases, with 8 bases between them. The CDR3 coding sequence is TGTGCCAGCAGTTTTCGGTGGGATGGCTACACCTTC. It specifies CASSFRWDGYTF.

This chain joins TRBV7-2 and TRBJ2-5; D call uncertain. Trimming left V 5 bases short and J 5 bases short, with 6 bases between. This CDR3 region has 11 residues. CDR1 and CDR2 (germline): SGHTA, FQGNSA. CDR3 DNA: TGTGCCAGCAGCCCATGGGAGACCCAGTACTTC. Its protein is CASSPWETQYF.

The rearrangement links TRBV5-1 to TRBJ2-1, with D uncertain. The DNA matches TRBJ2-7 better at its end, which makes the J call doubtful. The CDR3 consists of 17 residues. Germline assignment: CDR1 SGHRS and CDR2 YFSETQ. CDR3 in amino acids: CASSWGFSMNSYNEQYF. The CDR3 nucleotides are TGCGCCAGCAGCTGGGGATTTTCCATGAACTCCTACAATGAGCAGTACTTC.

This rearrangement joins TRBV7-8 to TRBJ2-7; D remains unclear. This CDR3 region has 14 residues. The V gene's germline CDR1 is SGHVS and CDR2 FQNEAQ. V was pared by 3 bases and J by 5 bases, with 14 bases between. The DNA for the CDR3 is TGTGCCAGCAGCTTGGACCGGACGATGGACGAGCAGTACTTC. This translates into CASSLDRTMDEQYF. Combining the CDR3 with reference TRBV7-8 and TRBJ2-7 gives the whole variable domain GAGVSQSPRYKVAKRGQDVALRCDPISGHVSLFWYQQALGQGPEFLTYFQNEAQLDKSGLPSDRFFAERPEGSVSTLKIQRTQQEDSAVYLCASSLDRTMDEQYFGPGTRLTVT.

Only one count was recorded for this clonotype. The chain employs TRBV12-3 or TRBV12-4 and TRBJ2-7, with 10 bases that match TRBD2. V lost 6 bases to trimming and J lost 3 bases; unmatched junction nucleotides: 11. The CDR3 extends over 16 amino acids. The CDR3 spells CASSFGLAGALYEQYF. As DNA, the CDR3 is TGTGCCAGCAGCTTCGGGCTAGCGGGAGCTCTCTACGAGCAGTACTTC.